Sequencing of this T cell receptor (beta chain) was carried out in a study of post-analysis software for immune sequencing data. Study results and caveats: Controls showed lower frequencies than patients for roughly 5 TRBV segments, and TRBV5-6, TRBV5-1 and TRBV20-1 were among these.

This clonotype was seen repeatedly, ten times or more. The antigen remains unidentified. Germline assignment: CDR1 SEHNR and CDR2 FQNEAQ (reference sequence). The V and J ends lost 4 bases and 3 bases respectively, with 19 bases between them. CDR3 length: 16 residues. Unique molecular identifiers tagged the TCR beta cDNA libraries. TCRdb processed the PCR reads anew with MiXCR; each CDR3 protein has one entry. The sample contains fewer than 900,000 distinct CDR3 sequences, 46% of which appear only once. The sequenced sample consisted of blood. V is TRBV7-9 and J is TRBJ2-7; perhaps TRBD2 as D (6 bases). The source is a girl aged 10 to 17 with multiple sclerosis. CDR3 amino acids: CASSSGMGTRDYEQYF. DNA of the CDR3: TGTGCCAGCAGCTCCGGAATGGGGACTCGAGACTACGAGCAGTACTTC.